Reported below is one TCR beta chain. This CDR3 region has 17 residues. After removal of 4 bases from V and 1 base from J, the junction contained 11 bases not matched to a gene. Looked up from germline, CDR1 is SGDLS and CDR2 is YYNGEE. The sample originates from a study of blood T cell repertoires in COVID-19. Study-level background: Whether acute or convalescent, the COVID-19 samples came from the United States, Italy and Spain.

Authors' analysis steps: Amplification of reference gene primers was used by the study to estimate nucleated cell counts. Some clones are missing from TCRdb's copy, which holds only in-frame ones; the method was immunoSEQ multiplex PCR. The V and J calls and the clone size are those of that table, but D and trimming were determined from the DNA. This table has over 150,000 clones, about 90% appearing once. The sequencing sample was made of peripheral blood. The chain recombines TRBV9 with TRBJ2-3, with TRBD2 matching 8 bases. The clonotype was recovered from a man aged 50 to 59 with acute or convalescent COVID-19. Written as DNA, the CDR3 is TGTGCCAGCAGCTTAACTCCCGGGACTAGAGGCACAGATACGCAGTATTTT. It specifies CASSLTPGTRGTDTQYF.